The source of this TCR beta chain is a study of cytomegalovirus exposure and HLA in healthy donors. Regarding the study as a whole: Researchers counted roughly 160 TCR beta chains as cytomegalovirus-associated. Being indistinguishable, some V segments were excluded, TRBV6-2 and TRBV6-3 among them.

Germline CDR1 LGHNA, CDR2 YSLEER. V was clipped by 1 base and J by 2 bases; unmatched bases: 17. The CDR3 contains 20 residues. Amplification used 60 Vbeta primers and 13 Jbeta primers. Sequencing used immunoSEQ multiplex PCR; TCRdb keeps in-frame clones, though not all of them. The profile shows over 100,000 clones, 73% of them singletons. The table lists this clone with a few counts. Antigen unknown. This clonotype was obtained from a middle-aged woman in good health and CMV-seropositive. The V and J genes are TRBV4-3 and TRBJ2-5, with 9 bases fitting TRBD1. Sequencing was performed on PBMCs. The DNA of the CDR3 is TGCGCCAGCAGCCAAGGGGTTTGGACAGGGGATGGTGCGGGGCAAGAGACCCAGTACTTC. Amino acids: CASSQGVWTGDGAGQETQYF.